This TCR beta chain was sequenced during a study of beta chain features in type 1 diabetes. Study-wide points: Patients' naive, central memory and Treg TCRB repertoires seemed closer to one another than those of healthy donors.

Sequenced material consisted of expressed TCRB transcripts (all of the isolated RNA was reverse transcribed). Using immunoSEQ multiplex PCR, the repertoire was profiled, and TCRdb retains in-frame clones only, with some absent. The sample has 300,000 to 350,000 clones; 8% are singletons. Looked up from germline, CDR1 is MGHRA and CDR2 is YSYEKL. Trimming pared 0 bases from V and 0 bases from J, leaving 16 bases between. This CDR3 is 18 amino acids long. As to this clone: Antigen unknown.

The chain employs TRBV4-1 and TRBJ2-3, with a possible D match to TRBD2 (5 bases). Source material: central memory CD4+ T cells from blood. The receptor comes from a woman under 30 in good health. CDR3 nucleotides: TGCGCCAGCAGCCAAGAGGGGAGACTATCTTCTAGCACAGATACGCAGTATTTT. Residues: CASSQEGRLSSSTDTQYF.